Presented here are 21 T cell receptor beta chains from one specimen sequenced in a study of blood T cell repertoires in COVID-19. Here immunoSEQ multiplex PCR was the method, and the copy in TCRdb shows in-frame clones only, minus some. The data hold 45,000 or so clones, with about 88% observed a single time. The sample comprised peripheral blood. Receptors were obtained from a man between 65 and 79 years old with active COVID-19.

The chain has TRBV7-2 and TRBJ2-7; TRBD2 matches at 11 bases. Germline CDR1 SGHTA, CDR2 FQGNSA. Unmatched junction bases numbered 8, after V lost 1 base and J lost 6 bases. This CDR3 is 16 amino acids long. The CDR3 sequence is CASSLEIAGGYGEQYF. The CDR3 DNA follows: TGTGCCAGCAGCTTAGAAATAGCGGGGGGGTACGGCGAGCAGTACTTC.

CDR3 region: CASSQGEGANYGYTF. As DNA, the CDR3 is TGTGCCAGCAGCCAAGGGGAGGGAGCTAACTATGGCTACACCTTC. The chain couples TRBV14 to TRBJ1-2, with D hard to call. V shed 1 base and J shed 0 bases, with 9 bases lying between them. Germline lookup yields CDR1 SGHDN and CDR2 FVKESK. This CDR3 comprises 15 residues.

V gene TRBV6-6 combines with J gene TRBJ2-1; TRBD2 agrees at 9 bases. The trim removed 5 bases at V and 5 bases at J, leaving 7 bases unmatched. This CDR3 is built from 15 residues. Germline values: CDR1 MNHNY, CDR2 SVGAGI (reference sequence). The CDR3 sequence is CASSTIAGVDNEQFF. The CDR3 bases are TGTGCCAGCAGTACCATAGCGGGGGTCGACAATGAGCAGTTCTTC.

This clone has more than one count but fewer than ten. V and J are TRBV5-4 and TRBJ2-2; TRBD1 aligns across 8 bases. CDR3 length equals 15 residues. Germline V gene data show CDR1 as SGHNT and CDR2 as YYREEE (reference sequence). V lost 4 bases, J lost 3 bases, and 5 bases stayed unmatched. The DNA for the CDR3 is TGTGCCAGCAGCACACAGGGGGAGGACACCGGGGAGCTGTTTTTT. Amino acids: CASSTQGEDTGELFF.

The chain joins TRBV2 to TRBJ1-1, with D possibly being TRBD1 (5 bases). The CDR3 loop spans 15 amino acids. Germline V gene data show CDR1 as SNHLY and CDR2 as FYNNEI. V lost 6 bases to trimming and J lost 6 bases, with 20 bases between them. The DNA for the CDR3 is TGTGCCAGCAGCGCCTTGGACACGCGTTCCTCTGAAGCTTTCTTT. Encoded protein: CASSALDTRSSEAFF.

This clone was detected only once. The J gene is TRBJ1-6, the V gene TRBV5-1; no clear D. V was pared by 3 bases and J by 6 bases, with 7 bases between. Germline loops: CDR1 SGHRS, CDR2 YFSETQ. The CDR3 spans 13 residues. CDR3 in amino acids: CASSSDINSPLHF. The CDR3 coding sequence is TGCGCCAGCAGCTCAGATATTAATTCACCCCTCCACTTT. Full variable domain (missing parts from reference TRBV5-1 and TRBJ1-6): KAGVTQTPRYLIKTRGQQVTLSCSPISGHRSVSWYQQTPGQGLQFLFEYFSETQRNKGNFPGRFSGRQFSNSRSEMNVSTLELGDSALYLCASSSDINSPLHFGNGTRLTVT.

The chain has TRBV5-4 and TRBJ1-2, with D possibly TRBD1 on 5 matching bases. The CDR3 is made up of 14 amino acids. Germline V gene lookup returns CDR1 SGHNT and CDR2 YYREEE (reference sequence). V lost 3 bases, J lost 6 bases, and 15 bases lay in between. The CDR3 bases are TGTGCCAGCAGCTCGCAGGGCCGGATGCATGGCTACACCTTC. Residues: CASSSQGRMHGYTF.

The chain links TRBV27 to TRBJ1-5, with a weak D call TRBD1 (5 bases). The germline V gene encodes CDR1 MNHEY and CDR2 SMNVEV (reference sequence). The V end lost 5 bases, the J end lost 6 bases, and 11 bases lay between the germline ends. The CDR3 is 13 residues long. CDR3 bases: TGTGCCAGCAGTACCCCAGGGCGTCAGCCCCAGCATTTT. It encodes CASSTPGRQPQHF.

The genes are TRBV21-1 and TRBJ1-2; the listed D gene, TRBD1, was not tested against the DNA. TRBV21-1 is designated a pseudogene. This CDR3 is built from 17 residues. CDR3 bases: TGTGCCAGCAGCAAAGGATCCAGGGAAGCACTAAACTATGGCTACACCTTC. It codes for CASSKGSREALNYGYTF.

In its sample, this clone was seen a few times. The chain is built from TRBV4-1 and TRBJ1-5; D is uncertain. This CDR3 has 15 amino acids. The V end was cut by 0 bases, the J end by 7 bases, with 13 bases between. CDR1 MGHRA and CDR2 YSYEKL come from the germline V gene. The CDR3 DNA sequence: TGCGCCAGCAGCCAAGACGTAGCGCAAGGCCAGCCCCAGCATTTT. It codes for CASSQDVAQGQPQHF.

The chain joins TRBV5-6 to TRBJ2-3, with D possibly TRBD2 on 5 matching bases. Germline-derived CDR1 and CDR2 are SGHDT and YYEEEE. Deletions cut 2 bases from V and 4 bases from J, with 17 bases between. This CDR3 spans 16 amino acids. The CDR3 here is CASSLSRARVSDTQYF. The CDR3, as DNA: TGTGCCAGCAGCTTATCGAGGGCGAGAGTTTCAGATACGCAGTATTTT.

In nucleotides, the CDR3 is TGTGCCAGCAGTGCCACCGGGACTAGTACCGGGGAGCTGTTTTTT. Translation gives CASSATGTSTGELFF. V usage is TRBV25-1 and J usage is TRBJ2-2; 8 bases align to TRBD2. The V and J ends lost 4 bases and 5 bases, in that order; junction bases with no gene match: 6. The CDR3 covers 15 residues. Germline V gives CDR1 MGHDK, CDR2 SYGVNS.

This clone has a handful of counts. V and J are TRBV19 and TRBJ1-2; no firm D call. Per germline, CDR1 LNHDA and CDR2 SQIVND (reference sequence). Trimming removed 9 bases from V and 4 bases from J, with 21 bases in between. This CDR3 spans 15 amino acids. CDR3 in amino acids: CASLPGPTTSYGYTF. Here the CDR3 DNA reads TGTGCCAGCCTCCCGGGTCCTACAACGAGCTATGGCTACACCTTC. The full variable domain, completed using reference TRBV19 and TRBJ1-2, is DGGITQSPKYLFRKEGQNVTLSCEQNLNHDAMYWYRQDPGQGLRLIYYSQIVNDFQKGDIAEGYSVSREKKESFPLTVTSAQKNPTAFYLCASLPGPTTSYGYTFGSGTRLTVV.

The J gene is TRBJ2-3, the V gene TRBV3-1 (or the pseudogene TRBV3-2); D ambiguous. V lost 0 bases, J lost 6 bases, and 10 bases lay in between. In germline, CDR1 is LGHDT, CDR2 YNNKEL (reference sequence). The CDR3 consists of 14 residues. The CDR3 DNA is TGTGCCAGCAGCCAAGAGAATGAACGGGATACGCAGTATTTT. Its protein is CASSQENERDTQYF.

The rearrangement uses TRBV5-4 and TRBJ2-5, with TRBD2 matching 11 bases. This CDR3 has 18 amino acids. CDR1 and CDR2 from the germline V gene are SGHNT and YYREEE (reference sequence). The V gene end was trimmed by 4 bases and the J gene end by 0 bases; junction bases not matched to a gene: 11. CDR3 amino acids: CASSPQASGGYDQETQYF. For the CDR3, the DNA is TGTGCCAGCAGCCCGCAGGCTAGCGGGGGGTATGACCAAGAGACCCAGTACTTC.

The chain couples TRBV27 to TRBJ1-2; D gene unclear. The CDR3 is 14 amino acids. The germline V and J ends were trimmed by 3 bases and 5 bases, with 13 bases remaining between them. Germline lookup yields CDR1 MNHEY and CDR2 SMNVEV (reference sequence). DNA for the CDR3: TGTGCCAGCAGTTTCCAACCGGGGATATATGGCTACACCTTC. This gives the protein CASSFQPGIYGYTF.

As to this clone: The junction shows a germline mismatch at one end, possibly a read error. CDR3 sequence: CASSEARGGPDF. The CDR3 coding sequence is TGTGCCAGCAGTGAAGCTAGAGGGGGCCCCGATTTT. The chain employs TRBV2 and TRBJ1-4, with TRBD1 identical over 7 bases. Germline loops: CDR1 SNHLY, CDR2 FYNNEI. The CDR3 runs to 12 residues.

This sequence joins TRBV21-1 and TRBJ1-5; the DNA was not compared with TRBD1, the D call given in the table. TRBV21-1 has pseudogene status. The CDR3 length is 15 residues. CDR3 sequence reads: CASGMTVYSNQPQHF. DNA of the CDR3: TGTGCCAGCGGAATGACAGTGTATAGCAATCAGCCCCAGCATTTT.

This clone came up once. The J gene is TRBJ2-5, the V gene TRBV2, with D perhaps matching TRBD2 (5 bases). The CDR3 length is 12 residues. V was clipped by 7 bases and J by 5 bases, with 11 bases between them. Germline CDR1 SNHLY, CDR2 FYNNEI. DNA for the CDR3: TGTGCCAGCACGGAGGTCGGCGAGACCCAGTACTTC. Translated: CASTEVGETQYF.

This sequence joins TRBV10-3 and TRBJ1-6, with a weak D call TRBD1 (6 bases). Trimming cost V 6 bases and J 5 bases, with 11 bases left between them. Germline CDR1 is ENHRY and CDR2 is SYGVKD. The CDR3 is 14 residues long. The CDR3 sequence is CAISGQKDNSPLHF. In nucleotides, the CDR3 is TGTGCCATCAGCGGACAGAAAGATAATTCACCCCTCCACTTT.

The rearrangement links TRBV25-1 to TRBJ1-4, with D tentatively TRBD1 (6 bases). The V end was cut by 3 bases, the J end by 3 bases, with 8 bases between. The CDR3 is made up of 14 amino acids. Germline V gene data show CDR1 as MGHDK and CDR2 as SYGVNS. CDR3 region: CASSEGAANEKLFF. Here the CDR3 DNA reads TGTGCCAGCAGTGAGGGGGCGGCTAATGAAAAACTGTTTTTT.